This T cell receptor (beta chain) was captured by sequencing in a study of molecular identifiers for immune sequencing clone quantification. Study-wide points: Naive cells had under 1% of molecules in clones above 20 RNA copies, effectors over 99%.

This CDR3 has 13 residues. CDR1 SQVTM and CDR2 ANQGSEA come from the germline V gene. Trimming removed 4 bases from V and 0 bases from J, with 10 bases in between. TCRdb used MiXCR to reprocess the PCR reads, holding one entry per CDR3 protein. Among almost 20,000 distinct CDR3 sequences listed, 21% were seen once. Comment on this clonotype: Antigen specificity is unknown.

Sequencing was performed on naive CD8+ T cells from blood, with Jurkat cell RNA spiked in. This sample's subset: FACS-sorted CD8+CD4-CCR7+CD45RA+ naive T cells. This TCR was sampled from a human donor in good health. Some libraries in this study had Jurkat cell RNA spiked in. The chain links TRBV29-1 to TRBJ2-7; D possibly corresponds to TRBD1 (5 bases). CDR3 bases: TGCAGCGTTGCTGTTGACAGCTCCTACGAGCAGTACTTC. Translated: CSVAVDSSYEQYF.